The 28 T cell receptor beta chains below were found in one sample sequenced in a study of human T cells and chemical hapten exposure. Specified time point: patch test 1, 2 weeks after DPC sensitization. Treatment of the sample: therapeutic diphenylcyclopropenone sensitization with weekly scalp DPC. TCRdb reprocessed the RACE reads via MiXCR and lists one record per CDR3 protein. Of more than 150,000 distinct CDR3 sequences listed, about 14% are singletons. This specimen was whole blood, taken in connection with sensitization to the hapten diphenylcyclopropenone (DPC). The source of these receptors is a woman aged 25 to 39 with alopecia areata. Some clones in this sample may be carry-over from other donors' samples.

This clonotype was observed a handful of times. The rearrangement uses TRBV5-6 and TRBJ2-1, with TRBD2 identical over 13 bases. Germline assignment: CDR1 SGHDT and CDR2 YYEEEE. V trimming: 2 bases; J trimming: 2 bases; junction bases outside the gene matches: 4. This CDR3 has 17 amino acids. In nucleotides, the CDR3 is TGTGCCAGCAGCTTAAGTGGGACTAGCGGGGCCTACAATGAGCAGTTCTTC. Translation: CASSLSGTSGAYNEQFF.

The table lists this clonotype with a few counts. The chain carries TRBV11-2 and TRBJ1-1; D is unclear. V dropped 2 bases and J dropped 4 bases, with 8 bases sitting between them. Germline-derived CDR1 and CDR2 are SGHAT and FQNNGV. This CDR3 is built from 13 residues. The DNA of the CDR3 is TGTGCCAGCAGCTTAAGAGGAGGCACTGAAGCTTTCTTT. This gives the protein CASSLRGGTEAFF.

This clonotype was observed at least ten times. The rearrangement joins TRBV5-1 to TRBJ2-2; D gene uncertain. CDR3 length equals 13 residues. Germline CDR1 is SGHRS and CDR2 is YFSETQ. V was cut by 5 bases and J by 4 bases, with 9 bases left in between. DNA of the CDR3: TGCGCCAGCAGTCTCGACGGCACCGGGGAGCTGTTTTTT. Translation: CASSLDGTGELFF.

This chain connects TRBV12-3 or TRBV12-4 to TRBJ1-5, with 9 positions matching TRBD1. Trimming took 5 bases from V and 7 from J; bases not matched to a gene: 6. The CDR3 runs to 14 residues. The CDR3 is CASSPGQGRQPQHF. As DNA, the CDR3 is TGTGCCAGCAGTCCAGGACAGGGGAGGCAGCCCCAGCATTTT.

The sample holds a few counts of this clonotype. The CDR3 bases are TGTGCCAGCAGCCAAGATAACCAGGTGATCCGGGAGCAGTACTTC. It yields the protein CASSQDNQVIREQYF. The chain uses TRBV14 and TRBJ2-7; D ambiguous. Trimming pared 0 bases from V and 7 bases from J, leaving 16 bases between. The CDR3 runs 15 residues. CDR1 and CDR2 from the germline V gene are SGHDN and FVKESK.

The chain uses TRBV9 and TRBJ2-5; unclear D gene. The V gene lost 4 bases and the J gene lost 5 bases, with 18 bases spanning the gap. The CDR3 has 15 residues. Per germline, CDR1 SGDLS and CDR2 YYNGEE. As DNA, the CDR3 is TGTGCCAGCAGCCTGGGCCTTGGGCCCTGGGAGACCCAGTACTTC. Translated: CASSLGLGPWETQYF.

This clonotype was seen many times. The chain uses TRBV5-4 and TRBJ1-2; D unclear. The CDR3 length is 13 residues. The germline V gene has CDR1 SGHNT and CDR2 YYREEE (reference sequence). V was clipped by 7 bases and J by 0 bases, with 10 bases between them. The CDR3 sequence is CASSLGSNYGYTF. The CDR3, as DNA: TGTGCCAGCTCCCTTGGGTCTAACTATGGCTACACCTTC.

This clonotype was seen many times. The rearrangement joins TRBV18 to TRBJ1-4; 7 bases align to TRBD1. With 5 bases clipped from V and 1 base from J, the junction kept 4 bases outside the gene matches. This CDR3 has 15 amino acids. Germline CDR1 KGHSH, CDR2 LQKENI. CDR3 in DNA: TGTGCCAGCTCAGCGGGACAGCAAACTAATGAAAAACTGTTTTTT. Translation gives CASSAGQQTNEKLFF.

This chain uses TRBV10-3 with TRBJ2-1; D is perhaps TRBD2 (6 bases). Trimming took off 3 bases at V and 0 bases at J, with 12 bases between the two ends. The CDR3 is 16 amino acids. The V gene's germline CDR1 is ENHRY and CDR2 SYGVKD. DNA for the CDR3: TGTGCCATCAGTGACGGCGGGGTGAGCTCCTACAATGAGCAGTTCTTC. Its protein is CAISDGGVSSYNEQFF.

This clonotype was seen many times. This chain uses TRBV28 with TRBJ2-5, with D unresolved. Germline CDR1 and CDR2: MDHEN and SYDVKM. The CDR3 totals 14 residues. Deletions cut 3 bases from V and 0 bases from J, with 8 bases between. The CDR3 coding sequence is TGTGCCAGCAGTTTCCTGCAGTACCAAGAGACCCAGTACTTC. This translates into CASSFLQYQETQYF.

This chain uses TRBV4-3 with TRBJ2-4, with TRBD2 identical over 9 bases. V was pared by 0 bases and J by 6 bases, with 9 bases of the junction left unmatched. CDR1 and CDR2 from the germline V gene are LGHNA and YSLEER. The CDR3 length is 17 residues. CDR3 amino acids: CASSQDLGGRARNIQYF. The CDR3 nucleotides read TGCGCCAGCAGCCAAGATCTCGGCGGGAGGGCCCGAAACATTCAGTACTTC.

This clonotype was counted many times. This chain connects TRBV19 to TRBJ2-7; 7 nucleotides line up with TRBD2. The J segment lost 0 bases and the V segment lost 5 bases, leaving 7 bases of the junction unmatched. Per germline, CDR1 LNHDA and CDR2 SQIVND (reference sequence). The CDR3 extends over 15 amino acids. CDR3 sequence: CASSLLAGYSYEQYF. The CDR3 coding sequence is TGTGCCAGTAGTCTCTTAGCGGGTTACTCCTACGAGCAGTACTTC.

The CDR3 region has the DNA TGTGCCAGTAGTATCGAGGGAGGCTCCTACAATGAGCAGTTCTTC. Translating gives CASSIEGGSYNEQFF. This chain connects TRBV19 to TRBJ2-1; TRBD2 might be the D (6 bases). Germline CDR1 and CDR2: LNHDA and SQIVND (reference sequence). Trimming cost V 3 bases and J 0 bases, with 9 bases left between them. CDR3 length equals 15 residues.

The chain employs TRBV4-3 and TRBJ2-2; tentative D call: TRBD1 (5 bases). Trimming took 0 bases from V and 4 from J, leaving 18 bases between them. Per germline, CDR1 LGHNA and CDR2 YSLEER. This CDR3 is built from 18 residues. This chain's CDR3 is CASSQDSTALPRTGELFF. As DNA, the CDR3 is TGCGCCAGCAGCCAAGATTCGACAGCTCTTCCACGCACCGGGGAGCTGTTTTTT.

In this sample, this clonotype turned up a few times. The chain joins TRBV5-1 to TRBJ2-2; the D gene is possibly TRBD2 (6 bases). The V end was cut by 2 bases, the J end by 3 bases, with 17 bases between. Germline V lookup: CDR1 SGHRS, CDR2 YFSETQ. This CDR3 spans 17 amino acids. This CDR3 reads CASSFGGSGGYTGELFF. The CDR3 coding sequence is TGCGCCAGCAGCTTCGGCGGTAGCGGAGGGTACACCGGGGAGCTGTTTTTT. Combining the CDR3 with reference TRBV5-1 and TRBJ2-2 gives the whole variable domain KAGVTQTPRYLIKTRGQQVTLSCSPISGHRSVSWYQQTPGQGLQFLFEYFSETQRNKGNFPGRFSGRQFSNSRSEMNVSTLELGDSALYLCASSFGGSGGYTGELFFGEGSRLTVL.

The CDR3 loop reads CASSEGTSGPDTQYF. CDR3 bases: TGTGCCAGCAGTGAAGGGACTAGCGGCCCAGATACGCAGTATTTT. The J gene is TRBJ2-3, the V gene TRBV6-2 or TRBV6-3, with TRBD2 identical over 11 bases. The germline V gene has CDR1 MNHEY and CDR2 SVGEGT. This CDR3 spans 15 amino acids. Unmatched junction bases numbered 5, after V lost 5 bases and J lost 4 bases.

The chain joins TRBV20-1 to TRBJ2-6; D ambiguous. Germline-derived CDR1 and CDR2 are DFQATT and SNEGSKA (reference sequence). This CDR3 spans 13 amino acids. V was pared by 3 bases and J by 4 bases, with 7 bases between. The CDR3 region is CSARLEGANVLTF. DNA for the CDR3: TGCAGTGCTAGGCTGGAGGGGGCCAACGTCCTGACTTTC.

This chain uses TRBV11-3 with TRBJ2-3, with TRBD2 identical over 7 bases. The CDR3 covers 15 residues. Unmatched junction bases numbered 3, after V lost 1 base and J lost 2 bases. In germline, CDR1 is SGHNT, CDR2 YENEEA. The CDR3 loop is CASSLVAGVTDTQYF. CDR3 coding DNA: TGTGCCAGCAGCTTAGTAGCGGGCGTCACAGATACGCAGTATTTT. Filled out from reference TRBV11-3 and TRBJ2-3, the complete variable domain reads EAGVVQSPRYKIIEKKQPVAFWCNPISGHNTLYWYLQNLGQGPELLIRYENEEAVDDSQLPKDRFSAERLKGVDSTLKIQPAELGDSAVYLCASSLVAGVTDTQYFGPGTRLTVL.

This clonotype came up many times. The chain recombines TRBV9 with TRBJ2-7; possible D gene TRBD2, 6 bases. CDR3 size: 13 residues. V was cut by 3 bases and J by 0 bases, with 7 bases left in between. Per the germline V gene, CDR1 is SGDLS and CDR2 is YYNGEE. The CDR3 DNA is TGTGCCAGCAGCGAGGGACTCTCCTACGAGCAGTACTTC. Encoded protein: CASSEGLSYEQYF.

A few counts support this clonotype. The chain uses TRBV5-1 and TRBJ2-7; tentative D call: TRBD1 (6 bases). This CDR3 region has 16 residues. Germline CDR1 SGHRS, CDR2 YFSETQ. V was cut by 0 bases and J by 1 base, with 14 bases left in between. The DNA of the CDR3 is TGCGCCAGCAGCTTGGATATTGGGACAAATTCCTACGAGCAGTACTTC. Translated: CASSLDIGTNSYEQYF.

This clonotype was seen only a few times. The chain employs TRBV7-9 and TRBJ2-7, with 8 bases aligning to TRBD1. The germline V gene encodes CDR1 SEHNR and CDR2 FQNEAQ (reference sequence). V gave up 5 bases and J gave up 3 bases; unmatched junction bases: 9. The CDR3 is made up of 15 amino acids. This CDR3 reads CASSRPDRGGYEQYF. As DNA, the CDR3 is TGTGCCAGCAGCCGCCCAGACAGGGGTGGCTACGAGCAGTACTTC.

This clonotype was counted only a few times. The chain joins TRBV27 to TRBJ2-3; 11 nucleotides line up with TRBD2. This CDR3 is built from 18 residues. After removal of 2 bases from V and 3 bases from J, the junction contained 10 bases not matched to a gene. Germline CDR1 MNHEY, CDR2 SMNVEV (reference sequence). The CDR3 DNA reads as TGTGCCAGCAGTTTAACCCTACTAGCGGGAGTACGAACAGATACGCAGTATTTT. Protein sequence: CASSLTLLAGVRTDTQYF.

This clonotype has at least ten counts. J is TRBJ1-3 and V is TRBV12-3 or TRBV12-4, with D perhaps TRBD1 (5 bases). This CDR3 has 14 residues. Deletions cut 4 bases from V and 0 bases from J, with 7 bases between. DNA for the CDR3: TGTGCCAGCAGTTCTCAGGGCTCTGGAAACACCATATATTTT. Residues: CASSSQGSGNTIYF.

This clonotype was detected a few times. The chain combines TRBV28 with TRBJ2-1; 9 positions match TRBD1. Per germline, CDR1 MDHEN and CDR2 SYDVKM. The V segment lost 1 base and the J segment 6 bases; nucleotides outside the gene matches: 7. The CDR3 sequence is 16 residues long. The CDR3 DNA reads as TGTGCCAGCAGTTTATTGGGACAGGGAGGGTCCAATGAGCAGTTCTTC. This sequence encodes CASSLLGQGGSNEQFF.

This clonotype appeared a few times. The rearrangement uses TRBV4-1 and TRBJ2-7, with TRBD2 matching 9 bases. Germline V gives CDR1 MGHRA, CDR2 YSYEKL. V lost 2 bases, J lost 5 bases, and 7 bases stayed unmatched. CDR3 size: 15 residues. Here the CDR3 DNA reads TGCGCCAGCAGCCAACCGGGACTAGCCAGCCACGAGCAGTACTTC. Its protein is CASSQPGLASHEQYF.

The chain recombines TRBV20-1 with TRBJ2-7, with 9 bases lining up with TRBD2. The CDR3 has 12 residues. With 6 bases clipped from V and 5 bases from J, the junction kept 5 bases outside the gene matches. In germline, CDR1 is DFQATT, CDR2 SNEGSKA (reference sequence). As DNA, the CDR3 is TGCAGTGCGCGGGGACTAGCCGACGAGCAGTACTTC. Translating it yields CSARGLADEQYF.

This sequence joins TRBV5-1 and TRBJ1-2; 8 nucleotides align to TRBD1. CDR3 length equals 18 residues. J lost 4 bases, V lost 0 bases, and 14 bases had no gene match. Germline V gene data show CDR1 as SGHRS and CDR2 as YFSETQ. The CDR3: CASSLGSGTGRTFYGYTF. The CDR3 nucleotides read TGCGCCAGCAGCTTGGGGTCCGGGACAGGAAGGACCTTCTATGGCTACACCTTC.

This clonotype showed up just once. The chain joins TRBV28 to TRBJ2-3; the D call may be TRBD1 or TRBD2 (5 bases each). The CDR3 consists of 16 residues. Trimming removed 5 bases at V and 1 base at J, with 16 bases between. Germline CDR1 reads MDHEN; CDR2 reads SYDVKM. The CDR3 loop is CASSPGTDTGTDTQYF. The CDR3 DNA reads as TGTGCCAGCAGTCCCGGGACGGACACGGGCACAGATACGCAGTATTTT.